This note documents a single T cell receptor (beta chain) sequence. Genomic DNA of each subset was evenly split across several immunoSEQ plates. Profiling relied on immunoSEQ multiplex PCR, and the TCRdb table lists in-frame clones only, not all of them. The table includes approximately 2,000,000 clones, 85% to 95% detected once. CDR1 and CDR2 from the germline V gene are MNHNS and SASEGT. Losses at the gene ends were 5 bases for V and 7 bases for J; bases not matched to a gene: 9. The CDR3 consists of 15 residues. The entry originates in a study of shared clonotypes between healthy human individuals. Study overall: Those who served as donors were a couple of women and three men between the ages of 18 and 49.

The chain has TRBV6-1 and TRBJ2-1; 9 bases fit TRBD2. This sequence originates from a man aged 18-30 years in good health. Some clones in this sample may be carry-over from other donors' samples. The sequenced material came from naive CD4+ T cells from PBMCs. Subset reported: CD45RA+ positively selected. In nucleotides, the CDR3 is TGTGCCAGCAGTACCGGGACTAGCCATGTAAATGAGCAGTTCTTC. Its protein is CASSTGTSHVNEQFF.